A single T cell receptor (beta chain) is shown here with its context. Its antigen remains unidentified. There are no base qualities to consult, and no much larger clone falls within one base. Library prep was done by the immunoSEQ multiplex PCR assay. TCRdb stores this immuneACCESS table with in-frame sequences only. Part of the clones is absent; in the studies checked, under half of the shortfall reflects unresolved V genes, and no reason is known for the rest. This sample is represented by approximately 58,000 clones; 70% to 90% of them were singletons. Clones ranked in the top ten supply roughly 13% of the sample. CDR1 and CDR2, looked up from the germline V gene, are MDHEN and SYDVKM. V gives up 7 bases and J gives up 0 bases, and the segment between their germline ends measures 10 bases. From the cysteine up to the phenylalanine, the CDR3 has a length of 14 residues. The retained sequence is limited to the CDR3, 42 bases, with the frame set at the first base.

These data come from a study of control samples from healthy donors and cancer patients (dated by TCRdb to the early 2020s). Sequencing was performed on PBMCs. Recombination connected TRBV28 to TRBJ2-1; the D segment cannot be called with confidence. The sequence derives from a woman aged 60-75 years with lung cancer. The nucleotide sequence reads as follows: TGTGCCAGCATGGGGTGGAGCTCCTACAATGAGCAGTTCTTC. This yields the protein CASMGWSSYNEQFF. Beyond the CDR3, the reference TRBV28 and TRBJ2-1 genes provide the residues; the full variable domain reads: DVKVTQSSRYLVKRTGEKVFLECVQDMDHENMFWYRQDPGLGLRLIYFSYDVKMKEKGDIPEGYSVSREKKERFSLILESASTNQTSMYLCASMGWSSYNEQFFGPGTRLTVL.